A selection of T cell receptor beta chains follows, all from one sample in a study of T cell repertoires in cytomegalovirus infection. These receptors' targets are unknown. Using its own MiXCR run on the reads, TCRdb lists one record per CDR3 protein. The repertoire consists of about 830,000 distinct CDR3 sequences, with 32% occurring once and the leading ten covering around 11%. The sample was cultured CD8+ T cells from PBMCs, taken from culture after CMV antigen stimulation. These receptor sequences come from a human donor in good health (CMV status not recorded). Some clones in this sample may be carry-over from other donors' samples. CDR3s include the opening cysteine and the closing phenylalanine or tryptophan. Each record gives: J gene, D gene, V gene, clone size, CDR3 protein, CDR3 DNA. D genes are given only for firm matches. Clone size appears in some rows only: once, few, many, or a class for an expanded clone.

TRBJ2-5 | - | TRBV7-2 | many | CASSLIGRAMETQYF | TGTGCCAGCAGCTTAATAGGCAGGGCGATGGAGACCCAGTACTTC
TRBJ1-1 | TRBD1 | TRBV20-1 | few | CSASAPPGGAREAFF | TGCAGTGCTAGTGCCCCCCCAGGGGGCGCGAGGGAAGCTTTCTTT
TRBJ2-5 | - | TRBV10-3 | - | CVISDKATQYF | TGTGTCATCAGTGATAAGGCGACCCAGTACTTC
TRBJ2-1 | - | TRBV7-2 | many | CASSLQGRRGPGNEQFF | TGTGCCAGCAGCTTACAAGGGAGGCGGGGGCCAGGGAATGAGCAGTTCTTC
TRBJ2-5 | - | TRBV15 | - | CATSSPGSWQETQYF | TGTGCCACCAGCAGCCCAGGTTCGTGGCAAGAGACCCAGTACTTC
TRBJ1-1 | - | TRBV7-9 | many | CASSFPTGNTEAFF | TGTGCCAGCAGCTTCCCGACGGGGAACACTGAAGCTTTCTTT
TRBJ1-1 | - | TRBV12-3/TRBV12-4 | - | CANSPDWTVNTEAFF | TGTGCCAACAGTCCCGACTGGACAGTCAACACTGAAGCTTTCTTT
TRBJ2-2 | - | TRBV6-2/TRBV6-3 | - | CASSPLEGSTTGELFF | TGTGCCAGCAGCCCTCTGGAGGGGTCGACTACCGGGGAGCTGTTTTTT
TRBJ1-1 | TRBD1 | TRBV6-2/TRBV6-3 | - | CASRRHRGSSDTEAFF | TGTGCCAGCAGACGCCACAGGGGGTCCTCGGACACTGAAGCTTTCTTT
TRBJ1-4 | TRBD1 | TRBV27 | - | CASSRGLEEKLFF | TGTGCCAGCAGCAGGGGGCTGGAAGAAAAACTGTTTTTT
TRBJ2-6 | - | TRBV27 | many | CASSLSGSGANVLTF | TGTGCCAGCAGCTTATCAGGGTCTGGGGCCAACGTCCTGACTTTC
TRBJ1-4 | - | TRBV28 | once | CASSTPMAANEKLFF | TGTGCCAGCAGTACCCCAATGGCCGCTAATGAAAAACTGTTTTTT
TRBJ1-1 | - | TRBV7-9 | few | CASRRSQGTEAFF | TGTGCCAGCAGGCGGAGTCAGGGAACTGAAGCTTTCTTT
TRBJ2-7 | - | TRBV7-9 | - | CAIEGDSSYEQYF | TGTGCCATCGAGGGGGATAGCTCCTACGAGCAGTACTTC
TRBJ1-1 | TRBD1 | TRBV19 | - | CASSGRQGLDTEAFF | TGTGCCAGTAGTGGCCGACAGGGATTGGACACTGAAGCTTTCTTT
TRBJ2-3 | - | TRBV7-7 | many | CASSLHPASTDTQYF | TGTGCTAGCAGCTTACACCCGGCTAGCACAGATACGCAGTATTTT
TRBJ1-4 | TRBD1 | TRBV7-9 | many | CSSSSRQGPNEKLFF | TGTTCCAGCAGCTCTCGACAGGGGCCTAATGAAAAACTGTTTTTT
TRBJ2-3 | - | TRBV7-4 | many | CASSLKVTDTQYF | TGTGCCAGCAGCTTAAAGGTCACAGATACGCAGTATTTT
TRBJ1-1 | - | TRBV12-3/TRBV12-4 | few | CASSPADSNTEAFF | TGTGCCAGCAGTCCCGCCGATTCGAACACTGAAGCTTTCTTT
TRBJ1-1 | - | TRBV5-4 | few | CASSLEENNTEAFF | TGTGCCAGCAGCTTGGAGGAGAACAACACTGAAGCTTTCTTT
TRBJ2-7 | TRBD1 | TRBV6-6 | - | CASWTRQGAYEQYF | TGTGCCAGCTGGACAAGACAGGGGGCCTACGAGCAGTACTTC
TRBJ1-5 | - | TRBV6-6 | - | CASSYSSGYSNQSQHF | TGTGCCAGCAGTTACTCGTCGGGTTATAGCAATCAGTCCCAGCATTTT
TRBJ1-6 | - | TRBV5-4 | - | CASSIDTRANNSPLHF | TGTGCCAGCAGCATCGACACGAGGGCTAATAATTCACCCCTCCACTTT
TRBJ2-3 | - | TRBV10-3 | - | CAISDEGAGGSTDTQYF | TGTGCCATCAGTGATGAGGGGGCCGGGGGAAGCACAGATACGCAGTATTTT
TRBJ2-5 | TRBD1 | TRBV4-3 | - | CASSKDRGSGETQYF | TGCGCCAGCAGCAAGGACAGGGGATCGGGAGAGACCCAGTACTTC
TRBJ2-1 | - | TRBV27 | - | CASSGQPYYNEQFF | TGTGCCAGCAGTGGACAGCCGTACTACAATGAGCAGTTCTTC
TRBJ1-5 | TRBD1 | TRBV20-1 | - | CSALGTGGDQPQHF | TGCAGTGCCCTCGGGACAGGGGGCGATCAGCCCCAGCATTTT
TRBJ1-2 | TRBD1 | TRBV6-6 | few | CASSYVIPSTGGYGYTF | TGTGCCAGCAGTTACGTTATCCCCTCAACAGGGGGCTATGGCTACACCTTC
TRBJ2-1 | - | TRBV7-6 | few | CASSLAGDDNEQFF | TGTGCCAGCAGCTTAGCCGGGGACGACAATGAGCAGTTCTTC
TRBJ1-5 | - | TRBV12-3/TRBV12-4 | few | CASSFSGIDSNQPQHF | TGTGCCAGCAGTTTTTCGGGCATTGATAGCAATCAGCCCCAGCATTTT
TRBJ1-1 | - | TRBV7-8 | many | CASSLGGTVNTEAFF | TGTGCCAGCAGCTTAGGAGGGACGGTGAACACTGAAGCTTTCTTT